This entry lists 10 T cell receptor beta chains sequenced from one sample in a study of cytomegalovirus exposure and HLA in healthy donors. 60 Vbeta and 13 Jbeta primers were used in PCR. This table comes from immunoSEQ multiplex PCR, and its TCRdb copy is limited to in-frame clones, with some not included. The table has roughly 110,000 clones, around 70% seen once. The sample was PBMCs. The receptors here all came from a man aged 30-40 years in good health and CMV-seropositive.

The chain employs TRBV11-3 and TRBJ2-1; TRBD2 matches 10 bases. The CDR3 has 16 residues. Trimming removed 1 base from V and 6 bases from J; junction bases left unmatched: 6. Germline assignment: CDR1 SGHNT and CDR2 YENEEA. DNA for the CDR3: TGTGCCAGCAGCTTAGGAGGCCTAGCGGGAGTCAATGAGCAGTTCTTC. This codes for CASSLGGLAGVNEQFF.

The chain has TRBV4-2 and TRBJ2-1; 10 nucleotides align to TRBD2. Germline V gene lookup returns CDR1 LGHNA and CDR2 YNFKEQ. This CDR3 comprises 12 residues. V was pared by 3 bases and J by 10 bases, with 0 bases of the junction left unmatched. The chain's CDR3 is CASSQGLAEQFF. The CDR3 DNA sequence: TGTGCCAGCAGCCAGGGACTAGCGGAGCAGTTCTTC.

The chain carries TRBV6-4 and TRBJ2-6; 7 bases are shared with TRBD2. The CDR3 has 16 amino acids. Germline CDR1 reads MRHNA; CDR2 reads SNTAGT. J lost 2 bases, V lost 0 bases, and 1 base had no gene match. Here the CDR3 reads CASSDSGGAGANVLTF. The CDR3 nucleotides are TGTGCCAGCAGTGACTCTGGGGGGGCTGGGGCCAACGTCCTGACTTTC.

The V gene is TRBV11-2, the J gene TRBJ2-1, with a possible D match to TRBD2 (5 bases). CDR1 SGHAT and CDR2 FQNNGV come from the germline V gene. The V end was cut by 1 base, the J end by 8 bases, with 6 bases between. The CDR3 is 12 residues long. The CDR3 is CASSLARDEQFF. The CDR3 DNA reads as TGTGCCAGCAGCTTAGCGAGGGATGAGCAGTTCTTC.

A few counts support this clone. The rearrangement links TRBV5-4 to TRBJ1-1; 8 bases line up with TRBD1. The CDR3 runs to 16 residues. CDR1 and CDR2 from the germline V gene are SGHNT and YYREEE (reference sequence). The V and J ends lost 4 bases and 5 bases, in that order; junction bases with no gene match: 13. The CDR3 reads CASSLGQVSLGTEAFF. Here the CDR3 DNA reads TGTGCCAGCAGCCTGGGACAGGTGAGCCTTGGAACTGAAGCTTTCTTT.

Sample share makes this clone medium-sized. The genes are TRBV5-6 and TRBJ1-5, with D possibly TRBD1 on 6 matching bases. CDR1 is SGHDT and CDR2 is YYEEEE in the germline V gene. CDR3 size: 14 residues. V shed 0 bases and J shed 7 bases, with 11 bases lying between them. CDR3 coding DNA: TGTGCCAGCAGCTTGGGCCCAGGGGAACAGCCCCAGCATTTT. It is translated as CASSLGPGEQPQHF.

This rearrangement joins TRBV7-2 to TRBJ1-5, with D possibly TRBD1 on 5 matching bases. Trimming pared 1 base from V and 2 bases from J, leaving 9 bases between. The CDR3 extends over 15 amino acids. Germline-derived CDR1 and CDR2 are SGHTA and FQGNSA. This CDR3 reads CASSLEGARNQPQHF. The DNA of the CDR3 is TGTGCCAGCAGCTTAGAAGGGGCCCGCAATCAGCCCCAGCATTTT.

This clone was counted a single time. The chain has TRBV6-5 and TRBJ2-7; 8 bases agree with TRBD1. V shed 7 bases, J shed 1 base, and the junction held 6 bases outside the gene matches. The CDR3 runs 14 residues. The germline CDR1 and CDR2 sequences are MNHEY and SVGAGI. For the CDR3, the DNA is TGTGCCAGCAAGGGGACAGGTACTTCCTACGAGCAGTACTTC. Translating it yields CASKGTGTSYEQYF.

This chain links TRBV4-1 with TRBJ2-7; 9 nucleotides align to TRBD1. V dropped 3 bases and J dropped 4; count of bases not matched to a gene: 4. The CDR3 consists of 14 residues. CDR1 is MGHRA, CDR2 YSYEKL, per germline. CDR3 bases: TGCGCCAGCAGCCACGCTGGACAGGGGTACGAGCAGTACTTC. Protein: CASSHAGQGYEQYF.

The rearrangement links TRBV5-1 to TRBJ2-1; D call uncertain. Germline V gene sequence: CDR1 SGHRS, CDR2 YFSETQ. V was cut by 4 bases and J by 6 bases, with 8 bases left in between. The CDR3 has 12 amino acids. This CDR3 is CASSPPSNEQFF. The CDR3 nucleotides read TGCGCCAGCAGCCCTCCGAGCAATGAGCAGTTCTTC.